In its sample, the clone carrying this TCR beta chain was seen a few times. The antigen remains unidentified. Sample-barcoded 5' priming and a J-beta primer mix drove a second PCR of roughly 6 to 12 cycles. TCRdb analysed the 5' RACE reads with MiXCR anew, one entry per CDR3 protein. The data contain around 710,000 distinct CDR3 sequences, about 42% of them singletons. CDR1 and CDR2 (germline): MGHDK, SYGVNS. This CDR3 spans 16 amino acids. Trimming at V came to 5 bases and at J to 3 bases, leaving 9 bases not matched to a gene. This entry is derived from a study of blood T cells in healthy people across ages. Study-wide background: Capturing about one barcoded beta molecule per two T cells was achieved by template switching.

Whole-study findings and limits: A strong correlation was found between TCR beta diversity and the percentage of naive T cells.

The donors, aged roughly 6 to 95, were healthy Caucasians from Russia. Sample: blood. The chain employs TRBV25-1 and TRBJ1-1; 10 nucleotides line up with TRBD1. The clonotype originates from a woman aged 60-75 years in good health. CDR3 region: CASSPAPGTGDTEAFF. As DNA, the CDR3 is TGTGCCAGCAGTCCCGCCCCGGGGACAGGGGACACTGAAGCTTTCTTT.